This entry lists 12 T cell receptor beta chains sequenced from one sample in a study of PD-1 blockade in classical Hodgkin lymphoma. Profiled with immunoSEQ multiplex PCR; TCRdb holds only in-frame clones, not every one. Of approximately 21,000 clones in the sample, 87% were seen once. Time point defined: newly diagnosed, previously untreated cHL patient sample. The investigators isolated CD8+ T cells from thawed PBMCs using magnetic negative selection. The sequenced sample was CD8+ T cells from blood. Receptor source: a human donor with classical Hodgkin lymphoma.

This chain links TRBV5-1 with TRBJ2-1; 9 positions agree with TRBD2. CDR3 length equals 18 residues. Per germline, CDR1 SGHRS and CDR2 YFSETQ. J was trimmed by 4 bases and V by 0 bases; bases with no gene match: 11. The CDR3 DNA reads as TGCGCCAGCAGCTTGGAAATTTTTAGCGGGAGAGGATACAATGAGCAGTTCTTC. Amino acid sequence: CASSLEIFSGRGYNEQFF.

CDR3 nucleotide sequence: TGTGCCAGCAGCTTAGTCCGACTAGCGGATAATGAGCAGTTCTTC. It encodes CASSLVRLADNEQFF. This rearrangement joins TRBV7-9 to TRBJ2-1, with 9 bases matching TRBD2. CDR3 length: 15 amino acids. The V and J ends lost 1 base and 7 bases, in that order; junction bases with no gene match: 5. Germline assignment: CDR1 SEHNR and CDR2 FQNEAQ (reference sequence).

This clone was recorded once. V usage is TRBV4-1 and J usage is TRBJ2-4; the D gene is possibly TRBD1 (7 bases). CDR3 length equals 14 residues. With 4 bases removed from V and 5 bases from J, the gap between germline ends came to 12 bases. Germline-derived CDR1 and CDR2 are MGHRA and YSYEKL. The CDR3 DNA reads as TGCGCCAGCAGCCCCAGGGGGGTCCAAAACATTCAGTACTTC. Translating gives CASSPRGVQNIQYF.

This clone was observed a single time. V is TRBV7-7 and J is TRBJ2-7; no firm D call. V gave up 5 bases and J gave up 0 bases, with 11 bases separating them. The CDR3 has 14 residues. The V gene's germline CDR1 is SSHAT and CDR2 FNYEAQ (reference sequence). CDR3 DNA: TGTGCCAGCAGCCCGTCCCAGAGCTCCTACGAGCAGTACTTC. Protein product: CASSPSQSSYEQYF.

This clone was counted a few times. The chain recombines TRBV4-2 with TRBJ1-1; D gene unclear. This CDR3 is built from 15 residues. The germline V gene has CDR1 LGHNA and CDR2 YNFKEQ. V lost 0 bases and J lost 7, with 15 bases in between. Here the CDR3 DNA reads TGTGCCAGCAGCCAAGAAAGGGAAACACCCCATGAAGCTTTCTTT. It is translated as CASSQERETPHEAFF.

This clone was detected a few times. The chain uses TRBV7-2 and TRBJ1-1; D remains ambiguous. The CDR3 is 13 amino acids. V was pared by 2 bases and J by 11 bases, with 15 bases between. CDR1 SGHTA and CDR2 FQGNSA come from the germline V gene. The CDR3, as DNA: TGTGCCAGCAGCTTAAGTGGACCCCTCGGGGCTTTCTTT. Translated: CASSLSGPLGAFF.

The chain couples TRBV19 to TRBJ1-1; the D is unclear. This CDR3 is built from 12 residues. Germline V lookup: CDR1 LNHDA, CDR2 SQIVND (reference sequence). Trimming took 7 bases from V and 3 from J, leaving 9 bases between them. The CDR3 DNA sequence: TGTGCCAGTACCACGGGATACACTGAAGCTTTCTTT. Encoded protein: CASTTGYTEAFF.

The chain couples TRBV9 to TRBJ2-7; 7 positions agree with TRBD1. This CDR3 region has 15 residues. Germline V gives CDR1 SGDLS, CDR2 YYNGEE. J was trimmed by 6 bases and V by 4 bases; bases with no gene match: 13. The DNA of the CDR3 is TGTGCCAGCAGCCCACAGACAGGGATTCAGTTCGAGCAGTACTTC. Protein: CASSPQTGIQFEQYF.

The V gene is TRBV4-1, the J gene TRBJ2-7, with TRBD2 as a possible D gene (5 bases). Trimming removed 0 bases from V and 2 bases from J, with 8 bases in between. This CDR3 region has 14 residues. Germline V lookup: CDR1 MGHRA, CDR2 YSYEKL. The CDR3 reads CASSQDGLTYEQYF. The CDR3 DNA reads TGCGCCAGCAGCCAAGATGGACTCACCTACGAGCAGTACTTC.

The CDR3 sequence: CASSPGGDGETQYF. CDR3 DNA: TGCGCCAGCAGTCCCGGGGGGGATGGAGAGACCCAGTACTTC. The rearrangement joins TRBV4-1 to TRBJ2-5; TRBD2 matches at 8 bases. V lost 6 bases, J lost 4 bases, and 7 bases stayed unmatched. The CDR3 totals 14 residues. Germline CDR1 is MGHRA and CDR2 is YSYEKL.

The V gene is TRBV5-8, the J gene TRBJ1-4, with D tentatively TRBD1 (5 bases). This CDR3 is built from 14 residues. V lost 1 base, J lost 8 bases, and 12 bases lay in between. The V gene's germline CDR1 is SGHTS and CDR2 YDEGEE. The CDR3 reads CASSLWQGNEKLFF. In DNA, the CDR3 is TGTGCCAGCAGCTTGTGGCAGGGTAACGAAAAACTGTTTTTT.

The chain links TRBV2 to TRBJ2-7; D gene unclear. CDR3 length equals 12 residues. Trimming pared 3 bases from V and 3 bases from J, leaving 6 bases between. Germline V lookup: CDR1 SNHLY, CDR2 FYNNEI. This CDR3 reads CASSDGYYEQYF. CDR3 sequence (DNA): TGTGCCAGCAGTGATGGTTACTACGAGCAGTACTTC.